The source of this T cell receptor beta chain is a study of post-analysis software for immune sequencing data. The library was made from cDNA and included unique molecular identifiers. MiXCR was run by TCRdb on the PCR reads, yielding one entry per CDR3 protein. This table has about 190,000 distinct CDR3 sequences, roughly 30% appearing once. Study findings and constraints: TRBV5-6, TRBV5-1 and TRBV20-1 were among a handful of TRBV segments more frequent in patients than controls.

Germline values: CDR1 KGHSH, CDR2 LQKENI. Trimming cost V 3 bases and J 5 bases, with 10 bases left between them. CDR3 length: 13 residues. Ten or more counts support this clonotype. Its specificity is not known. Specimen: blood. The rearrangement uses TRBV18 and TRBJ2-5; D is tentatively TRBD1 or TRBD2 (5 bases each). The sequence was obtained from a girl aged 2 to 17 with multiple sclerosis. The CDR3 DNA sequence: TGTGCCAGCTCACCGGGGGTGGATGAGACCCAGTACTTC. Its translation: CASSPGVDETQYF.